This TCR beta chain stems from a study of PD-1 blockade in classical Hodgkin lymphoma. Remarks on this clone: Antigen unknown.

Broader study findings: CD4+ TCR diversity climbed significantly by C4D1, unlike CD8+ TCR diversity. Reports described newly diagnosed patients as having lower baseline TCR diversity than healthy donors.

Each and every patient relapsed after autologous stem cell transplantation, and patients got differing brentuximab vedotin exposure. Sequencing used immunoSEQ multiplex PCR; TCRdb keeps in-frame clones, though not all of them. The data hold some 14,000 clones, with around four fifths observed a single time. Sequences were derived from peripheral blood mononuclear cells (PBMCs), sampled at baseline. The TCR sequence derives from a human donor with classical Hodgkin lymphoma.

The CDR3 DNA is TGTGCCAGCAGTGAGTGGGTGGAGACCCAGTACTTC. Protein sequence: CASSEWVETQYF. V and J are TRBV2 and TRBJ2-5; no clear D. CDR1 and CDR2 (germline): SNHLY, FYNNEI. V was cut by 3 bases and J by 5 bases, with 7 bases left in between. CDR3 size: 12 residues.